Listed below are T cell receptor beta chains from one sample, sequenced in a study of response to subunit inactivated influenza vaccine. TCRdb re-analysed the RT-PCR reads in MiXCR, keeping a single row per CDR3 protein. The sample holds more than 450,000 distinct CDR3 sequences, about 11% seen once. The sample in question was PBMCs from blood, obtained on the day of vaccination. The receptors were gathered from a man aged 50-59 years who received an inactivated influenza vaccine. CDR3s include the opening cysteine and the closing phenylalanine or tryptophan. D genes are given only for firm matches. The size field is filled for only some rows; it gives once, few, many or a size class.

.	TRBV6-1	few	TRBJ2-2	TGTGCCAGCACTCCGCGGCAGGGGGGCACCGGGGAGCTGTTTTTT	CASTPRQGGTGELFF
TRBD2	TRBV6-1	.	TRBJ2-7	TGTGCCAGCAGAGGGGCAGGCTCCAGGGAGGGGACCTACGAGCAGTACTTC	CASRGAGSREGTYEQYF
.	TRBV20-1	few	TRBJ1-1	TGCAGTGCTAGGTTGGTCAGAGGCACTGAAGCTTTCTTT	CSARLVRGTEAFF
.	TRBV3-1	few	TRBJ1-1	TGTGCCAGCAGCCAAGAGTTACTTTCTTCTGAAGCTTTCTTT	CASSQELLSSEAFF
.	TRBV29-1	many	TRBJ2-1	TGCAGCGTTGGGGGAACGAGCAATGAGCAGTTCTTC	CSVGGTSNEQFF
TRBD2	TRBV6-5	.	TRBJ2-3	TGTGCCAGCAGTAACGGACTAGCGGGAGGAGATACGCAGTATTTT	CASSNGLAGGDTQYF
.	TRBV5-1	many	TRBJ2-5	TGCGCCAGCAGCTCAAACCAAGAGACCCAGTACTTC	CASSSNQETQYF
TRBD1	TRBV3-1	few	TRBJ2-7	TGTGCCAGCAGGGGACAGGGCCGAGGCGAGCAGTACTTC	CASRGQGRGEQYF
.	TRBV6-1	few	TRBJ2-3	TGTGCCAGCACAAGCCCTTTCACAGATACGCAGTATTTT	CASTSPFTDTQYF
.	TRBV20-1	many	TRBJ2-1	TGCAGTGCTAGAGATCCGGGGGGCCATATCAATGAGCAGTTCTTC	CSARDPGGHINEQFF